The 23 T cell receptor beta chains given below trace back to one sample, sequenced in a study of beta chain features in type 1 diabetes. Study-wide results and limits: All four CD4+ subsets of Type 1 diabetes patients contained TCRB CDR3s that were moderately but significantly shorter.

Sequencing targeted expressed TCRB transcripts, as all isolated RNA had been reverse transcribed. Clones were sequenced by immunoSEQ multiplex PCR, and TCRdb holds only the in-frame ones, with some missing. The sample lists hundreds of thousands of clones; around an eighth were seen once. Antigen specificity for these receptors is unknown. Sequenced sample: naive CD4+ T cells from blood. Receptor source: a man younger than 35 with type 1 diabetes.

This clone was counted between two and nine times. CDR3: CASSLLDRANTGELFF. CDR3 sequence (DNA): TGTGCCAGCAGCTTACTCGACAGGGCGAACACCGGGGAGCTGTTTTTT. The rearrangement links TRBV7-9 to TRBJ2-2, with TRBD1 identical over 7 bases. CDR3 size: 16 residues. Germline CDR1 is SEHNR and CDR2 is FQNEAQ (reference sequence). Trimming removed 2 bases from V and 0 bases from J; junction bases left unmatched: 3.

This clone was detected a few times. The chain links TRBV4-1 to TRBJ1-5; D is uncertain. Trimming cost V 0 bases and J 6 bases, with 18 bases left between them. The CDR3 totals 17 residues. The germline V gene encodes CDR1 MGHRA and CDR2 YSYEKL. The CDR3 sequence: CASSQDGGRSDGQPQHF. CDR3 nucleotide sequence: TGCGCCAGCAGCCAAGATGGAGGGCGCAGTGATGGTCAGCCCCAGCATTTT.

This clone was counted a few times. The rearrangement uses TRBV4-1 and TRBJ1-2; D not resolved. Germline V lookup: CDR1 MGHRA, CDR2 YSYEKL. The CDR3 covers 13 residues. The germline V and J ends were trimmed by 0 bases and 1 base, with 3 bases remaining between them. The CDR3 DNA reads TGCGCCAGCAGCCAAGACAATAACTATGGCTACACCTTC. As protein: CASSQDNNYGYTF.

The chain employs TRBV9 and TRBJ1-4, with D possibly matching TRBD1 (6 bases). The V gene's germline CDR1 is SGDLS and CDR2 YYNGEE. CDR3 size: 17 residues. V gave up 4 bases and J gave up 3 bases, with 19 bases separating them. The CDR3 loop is CASSLDGLPGANEKLFF. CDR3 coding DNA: TGTGCCAGCAGCTTGGACGGCCTGCCAGGGGCTAATGAAAAACTGTTTTTT.

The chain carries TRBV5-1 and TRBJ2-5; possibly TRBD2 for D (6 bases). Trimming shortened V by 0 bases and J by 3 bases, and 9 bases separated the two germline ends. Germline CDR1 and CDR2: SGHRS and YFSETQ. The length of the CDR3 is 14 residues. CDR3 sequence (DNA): TGCGCCAGCAGCTTGGGGCCGGGAGAAGAGACCCAGTACTTC. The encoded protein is CASSLGPGEETQYF.

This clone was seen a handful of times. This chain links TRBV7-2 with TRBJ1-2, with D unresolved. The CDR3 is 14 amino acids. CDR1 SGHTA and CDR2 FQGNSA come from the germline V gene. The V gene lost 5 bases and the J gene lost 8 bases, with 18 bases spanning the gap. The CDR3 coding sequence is TGTGCCAGCAGCCCTTTAAAGGCCTTATGGGGCTACACCTTC. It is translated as CASSPLKALWGYTF.

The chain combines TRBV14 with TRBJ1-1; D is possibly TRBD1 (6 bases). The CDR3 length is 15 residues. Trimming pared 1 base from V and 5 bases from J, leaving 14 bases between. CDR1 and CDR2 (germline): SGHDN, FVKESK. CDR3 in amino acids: CASSQVPGVVTEAFF. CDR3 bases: TGTGCCAGCAGCCAAGTGCCAGGGGTCGTGACTGAAGCTTTCTTT.

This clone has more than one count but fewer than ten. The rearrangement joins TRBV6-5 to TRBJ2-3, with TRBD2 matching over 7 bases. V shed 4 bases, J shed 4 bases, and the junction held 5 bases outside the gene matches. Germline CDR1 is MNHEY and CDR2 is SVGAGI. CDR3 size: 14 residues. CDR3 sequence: CASSLLARPDTQYF. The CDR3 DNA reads TGTGCCAGCAGTTTACTAGCGAGGCCAGATACGCAGTATTTT.

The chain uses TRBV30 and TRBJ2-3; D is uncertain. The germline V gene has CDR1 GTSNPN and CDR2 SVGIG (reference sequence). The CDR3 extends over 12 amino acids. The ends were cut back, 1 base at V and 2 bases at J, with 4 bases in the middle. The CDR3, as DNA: TGTGCCTGGAGTGCCTTCACAGATACGCAGTATTTT. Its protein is CAWSAFTDTQYF.

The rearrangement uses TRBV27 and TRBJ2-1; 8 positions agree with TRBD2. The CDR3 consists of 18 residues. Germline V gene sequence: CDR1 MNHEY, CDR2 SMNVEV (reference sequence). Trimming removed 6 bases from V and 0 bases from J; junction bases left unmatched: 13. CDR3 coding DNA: TGTGCCAGCAGACCCACTGTGGAGCGGGGGAGCTCCTACAATGAGCAGTTCTTC. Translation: CASRPTVERGSSYNEQFF.

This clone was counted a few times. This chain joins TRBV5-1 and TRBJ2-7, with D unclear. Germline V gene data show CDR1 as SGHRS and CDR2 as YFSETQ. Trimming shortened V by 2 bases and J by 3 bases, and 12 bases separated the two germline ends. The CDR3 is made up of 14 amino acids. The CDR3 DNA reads TGCGCCAGCAGCTTTGACTCAGAATTCTACGAGCAGTACTTC. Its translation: CASSFDSEFYEQYF.

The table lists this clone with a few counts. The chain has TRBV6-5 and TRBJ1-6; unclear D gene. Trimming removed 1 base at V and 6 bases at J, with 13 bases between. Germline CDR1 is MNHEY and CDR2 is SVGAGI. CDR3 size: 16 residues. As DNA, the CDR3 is TGTGCCAGCAGTTACTTAGGACTCGGGGTTAATTCACCCCTCCACTTT. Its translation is CASSYLGLGVNSPLHF.

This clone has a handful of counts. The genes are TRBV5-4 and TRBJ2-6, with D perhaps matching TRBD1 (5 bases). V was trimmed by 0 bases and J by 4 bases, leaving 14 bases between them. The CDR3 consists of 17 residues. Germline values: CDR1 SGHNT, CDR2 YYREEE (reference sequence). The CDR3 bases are TGTGCCAGCAGCTTGGACAGGAGTCCTTTGGGGGCCAACGTCCTGACTTTC. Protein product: CASSLDRSPLGANVLTF.

This CDR3 reads CASSGQGYYEQYF. Written as DNA, the CDR3 is TGTGCCAGCAGTGGACAGGGGTACTACGAGCAGTACTTC. The rearrangement uses TRBV2 and TRBJ2-7, with 8 nucleotides matching TRBD1. V lost 4 bases to trimming and J lost 3 bases; unmatched junction nucleotides: 2. The CDR3 length is 13 residues. Germline CDR1 reads SNHLY; CDR2 reads FYNNEI.

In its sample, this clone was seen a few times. The CDR3 loop reads CSVPVGTGGYEQYF. As DNA, the CDR3 is TGCAGCGTACCAGTCGGGACAGGGGGCTACGAGCAGTACTTC. The rearrangement uses TRBV29-1 and TRBJ2-7, with 11 bases lining up with TRBD1. CDR3 size: 14 residues. Germline V gene lookup returns CDR1 SQVTM and CDR2 ANQGSEA. Trimming took 6 bases from V and 3 from J; bases not matched to a gene: 7.

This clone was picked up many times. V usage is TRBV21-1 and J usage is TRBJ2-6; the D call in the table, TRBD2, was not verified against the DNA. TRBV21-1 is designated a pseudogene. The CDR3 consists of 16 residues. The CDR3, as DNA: TGTGCCAGCAGCTTCCGCCCGCCGGCGGCCGTAAAGCTCGTGACTTTC. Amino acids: CASSFRPPAAVKLVTF.

CDR3 sequence reads: CASSLGPKNTEAFF. The CDR3 DNA reads as TGTGCCAGCAGCTTGGGCCCGAAGAACACTGAAGCTTTCTTT. V usage is TRBV5-4 and J usage is TRBJ1-1; D uncertain. Germline V lookup: CDR1 SGHNT, CDR2 YYREEE (reference sequence). Trimming left V 0 bases short and J 1 base short, with 7 bases between. The CDR3 spans 14 residues.

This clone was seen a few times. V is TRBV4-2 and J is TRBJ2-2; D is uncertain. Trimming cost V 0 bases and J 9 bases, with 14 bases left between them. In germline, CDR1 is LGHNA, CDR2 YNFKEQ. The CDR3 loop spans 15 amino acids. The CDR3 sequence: CASSQESLLTRELFF. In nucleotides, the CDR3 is TGTGCCAGCAGCCAAGAATCCCTTTTGACCCGGGAGCTGTTTTTT.

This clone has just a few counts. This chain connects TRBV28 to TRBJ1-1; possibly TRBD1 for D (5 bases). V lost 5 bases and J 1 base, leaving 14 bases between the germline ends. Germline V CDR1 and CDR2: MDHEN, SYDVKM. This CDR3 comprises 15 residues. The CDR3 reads CASSAPGHSNTEAFF. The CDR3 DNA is TGTGCCAGCAGTGCCCCAGGACACTCGAACACTGAAGCTTTCTTT.

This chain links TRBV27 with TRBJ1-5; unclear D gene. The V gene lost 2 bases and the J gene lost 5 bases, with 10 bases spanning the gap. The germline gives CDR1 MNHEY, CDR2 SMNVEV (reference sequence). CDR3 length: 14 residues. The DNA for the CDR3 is TGTGCCAGCAGTTTAGGTAGTGCCCATCAGCCCCAGCATTTT. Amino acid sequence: CASSLGSAHQPQHF.

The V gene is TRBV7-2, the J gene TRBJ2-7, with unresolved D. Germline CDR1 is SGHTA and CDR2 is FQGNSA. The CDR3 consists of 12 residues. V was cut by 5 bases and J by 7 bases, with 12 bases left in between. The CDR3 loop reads CASSRRTTEQYF. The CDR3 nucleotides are TGTGCCAGCAGCCGCAGAACTACAGAGCAGTACTTC.

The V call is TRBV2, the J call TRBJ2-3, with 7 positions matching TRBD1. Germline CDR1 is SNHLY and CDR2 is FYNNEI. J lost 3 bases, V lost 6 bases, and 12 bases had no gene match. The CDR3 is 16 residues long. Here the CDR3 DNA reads TGTGCCAGCAGGGAAAGACAGGGTGCGAGGACAGATACGCAGTATTTT. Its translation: CASRERQGARTDTQYF.

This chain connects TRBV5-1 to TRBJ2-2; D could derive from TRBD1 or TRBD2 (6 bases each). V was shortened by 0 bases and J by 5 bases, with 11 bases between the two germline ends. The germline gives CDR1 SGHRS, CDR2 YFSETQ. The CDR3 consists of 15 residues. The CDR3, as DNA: TGCGCCAGCAGCTTGGACCAGGGGAGGACCGGGGAGCTGTTTTTT. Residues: CASSLDQGRTGELFF.